The TCR beta chain under discussion was sequenced for a study of identical twins. Whole-study findings and limits: Insertions ran lower in abundant cord blood beta clonotypes, though not in memory repertoires.

One entry per CDR3 protein, called by TCRdb with MiXCR from the 5' RACE reads. The table has around 500,000 distinct CDR3 sequences, approximately 14% seen once. The V segment lost 5 bases and the J segment 1 base; nucleotides outside the gene matches: 15. The CDR3 loop spans 19 amino acids. CDR1 and CDR2 (germline): MNHNS, SASEGT. With respect to this clonotype: The antigen is undetermined.

This sample also belongs to another study, concerning yellow fever vaccine responses in identical twins.

This receptor was obtained from a young woman in good health. Input material: CD4+ T cells sorted from blood. The rearrangement joins TRBV6-1 to TRBJ2-2; 8 bases agree with TRBD1. CDR3 DNA: TGTGCCAGCAGTCAACTTAAGACAGGGGCCACCCAGAACACCGGGGAGCTGTTTTTT. It encodes CASSQLKTGATQNTGELFF.